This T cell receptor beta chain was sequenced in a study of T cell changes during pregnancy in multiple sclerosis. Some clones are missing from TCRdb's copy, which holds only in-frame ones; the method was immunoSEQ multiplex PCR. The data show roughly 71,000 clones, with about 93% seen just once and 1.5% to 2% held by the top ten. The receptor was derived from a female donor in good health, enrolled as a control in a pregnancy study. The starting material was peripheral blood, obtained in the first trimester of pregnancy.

CDR3 sequence: CASTRQGLGYGYTF. The CDR3 coding sequence is TGTGCCAGCACGAGGCAGGGGCTGGGCTATGGCTACACCTTC. V is TRBV28 and J is TRBJ1-2; tentative D call: TRBD1 (6 bases). Germline-derived CDR1 and CDR2 are MDHEN and SYDVKM. This CDR3 is 14 amino acids long. V gave up 7 bases and J gave up 4 bases, with 16 bases separating them.